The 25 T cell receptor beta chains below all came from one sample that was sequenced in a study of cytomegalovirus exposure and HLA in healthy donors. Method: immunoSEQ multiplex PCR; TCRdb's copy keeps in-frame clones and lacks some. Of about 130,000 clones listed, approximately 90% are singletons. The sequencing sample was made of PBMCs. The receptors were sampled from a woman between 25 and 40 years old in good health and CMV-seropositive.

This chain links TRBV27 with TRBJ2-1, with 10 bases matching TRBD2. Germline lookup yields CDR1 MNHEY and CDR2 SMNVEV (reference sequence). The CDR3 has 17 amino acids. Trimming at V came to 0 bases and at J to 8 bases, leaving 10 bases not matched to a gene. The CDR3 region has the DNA TGTGCCAGCAGTTTATCTTCCATCCCTAGCGGGAGCTATGAGCAGTTCTTC. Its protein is CASSLSSIPSGSYEQFF.

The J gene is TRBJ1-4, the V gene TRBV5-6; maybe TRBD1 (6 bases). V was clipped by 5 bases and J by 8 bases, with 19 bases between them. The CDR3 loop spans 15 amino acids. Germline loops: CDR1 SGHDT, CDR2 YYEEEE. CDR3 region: CASRLSGARGEKLFF. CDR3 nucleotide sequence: TGTGCCAGCAGGCTCTCAGGGGCCAGAGGGGAAAAACTGTTTTTT.

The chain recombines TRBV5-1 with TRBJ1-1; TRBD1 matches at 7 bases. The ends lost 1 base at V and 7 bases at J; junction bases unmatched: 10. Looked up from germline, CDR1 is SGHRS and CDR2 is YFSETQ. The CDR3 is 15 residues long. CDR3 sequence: CASSLSGTALNEAFF. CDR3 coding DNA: TGCGCCAGCAGCTTGTCCGGGACAGCTCTCAATGAAGCTTTCTTT.

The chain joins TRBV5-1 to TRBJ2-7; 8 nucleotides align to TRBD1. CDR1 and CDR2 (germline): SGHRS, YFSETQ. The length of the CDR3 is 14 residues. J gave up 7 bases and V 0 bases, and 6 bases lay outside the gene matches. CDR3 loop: CASSLVGQGQEQYF. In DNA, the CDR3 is TGCGCCAGCAGCTTGGTCGGACAGGGCCAGGAGCAGTACTTC.

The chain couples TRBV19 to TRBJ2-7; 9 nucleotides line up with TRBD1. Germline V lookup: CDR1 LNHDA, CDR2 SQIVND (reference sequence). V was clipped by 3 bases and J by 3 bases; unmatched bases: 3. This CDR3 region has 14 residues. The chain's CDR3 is CASSMGTGFYEQYF. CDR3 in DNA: TGTGCCAGTAGTATGGGGACAGGGTTCTACGAGCAGTACTTC.

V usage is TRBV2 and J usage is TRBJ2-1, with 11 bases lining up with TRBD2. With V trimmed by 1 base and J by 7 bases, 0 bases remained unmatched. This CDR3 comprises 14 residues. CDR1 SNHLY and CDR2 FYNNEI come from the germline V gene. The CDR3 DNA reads TGTGCCAGCAGTGAAGTAGCGGGAGGGAATGAGCAGTTCTTC. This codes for CASSEVAGGNEQFF.

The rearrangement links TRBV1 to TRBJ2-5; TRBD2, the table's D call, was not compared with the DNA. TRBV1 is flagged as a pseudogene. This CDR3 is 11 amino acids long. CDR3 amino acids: CTSSPRETQYF. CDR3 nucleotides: TGCACCAGCAGCCCGAGAGAGACCCAGTACTTC.

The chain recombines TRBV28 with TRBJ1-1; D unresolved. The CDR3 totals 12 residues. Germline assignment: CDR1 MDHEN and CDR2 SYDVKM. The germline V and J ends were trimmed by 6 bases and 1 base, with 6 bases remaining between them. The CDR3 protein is CASRTKNTEAFF. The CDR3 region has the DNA TGTGCCAGCAGGACTAAGAACACTGAAGCTTTCTTT.

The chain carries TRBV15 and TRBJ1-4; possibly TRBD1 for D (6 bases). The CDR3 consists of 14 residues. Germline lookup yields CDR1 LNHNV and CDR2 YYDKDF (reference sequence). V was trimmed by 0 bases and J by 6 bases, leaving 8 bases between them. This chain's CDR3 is CATSRDEGDEKLFF. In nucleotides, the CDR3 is TGTGCCACCAGCAGAGATGAGGGGGATGAAAAACTGTTTTTT.

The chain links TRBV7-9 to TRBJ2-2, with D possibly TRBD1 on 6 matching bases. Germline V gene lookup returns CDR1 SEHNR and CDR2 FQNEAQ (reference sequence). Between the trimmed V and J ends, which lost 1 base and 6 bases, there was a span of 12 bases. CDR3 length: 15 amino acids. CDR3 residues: CASSLEHPGAGELFF. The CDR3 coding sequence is TGTGCCAGCAGCTTAGAGCACCCAGGGGCCGGGGAGCTGTTTTTT. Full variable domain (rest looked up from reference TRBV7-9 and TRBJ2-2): DTGVSQNPRHKITKRGQNVTFRCDPISEHNRLYWYRQTLGQGPEFLTYFQNEAQLEKSRLLSDRFSAERPKGSFSTLEIQRTEQGDSAMYLCASSLEHPGAGELFFGEGSRLTVL.

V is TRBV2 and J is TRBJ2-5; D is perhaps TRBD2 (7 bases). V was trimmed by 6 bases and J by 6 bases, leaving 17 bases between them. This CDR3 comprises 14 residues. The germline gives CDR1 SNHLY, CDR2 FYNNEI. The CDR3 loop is CASSPPGGRQTQYF. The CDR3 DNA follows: TGTGCCAGCAGCCCCCCCGGGGGGCGACAGACCCAGTACTTC.

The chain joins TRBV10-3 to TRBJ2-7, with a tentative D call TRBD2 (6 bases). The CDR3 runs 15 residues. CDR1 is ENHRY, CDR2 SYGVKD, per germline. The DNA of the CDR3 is TGTGCAACCAACTCGGTGGGTCGAGGGGAGGACGAGCAGTACTTC. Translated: CATNSVGRGEDEQYF.

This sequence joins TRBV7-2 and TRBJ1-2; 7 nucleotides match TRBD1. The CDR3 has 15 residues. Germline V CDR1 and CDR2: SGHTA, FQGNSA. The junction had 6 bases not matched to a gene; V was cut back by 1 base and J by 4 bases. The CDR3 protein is CASSLGSGQIYGYTF. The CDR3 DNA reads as TGTGCCAGCAGCTTAGGTTCGGGACAGATCTATGGCTACACCTTC.

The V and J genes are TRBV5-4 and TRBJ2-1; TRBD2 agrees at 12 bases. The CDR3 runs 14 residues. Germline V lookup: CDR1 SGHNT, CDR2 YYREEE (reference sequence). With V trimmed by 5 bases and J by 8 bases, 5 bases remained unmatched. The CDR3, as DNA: TGTGCCAGCAGACCTAGCGGGGGGGCTTATGAGCAGTTCTTC. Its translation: CASRPSGGAYEQFF.

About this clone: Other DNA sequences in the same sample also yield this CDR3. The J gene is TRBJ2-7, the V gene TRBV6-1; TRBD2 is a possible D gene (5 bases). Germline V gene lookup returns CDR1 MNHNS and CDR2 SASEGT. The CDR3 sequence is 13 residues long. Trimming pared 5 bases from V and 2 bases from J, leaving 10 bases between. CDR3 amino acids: CASSPTGAYEQYF. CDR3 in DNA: TGTGCCAGCAGTCCGACCGGGGCCTACGAGCAGTACTTC.

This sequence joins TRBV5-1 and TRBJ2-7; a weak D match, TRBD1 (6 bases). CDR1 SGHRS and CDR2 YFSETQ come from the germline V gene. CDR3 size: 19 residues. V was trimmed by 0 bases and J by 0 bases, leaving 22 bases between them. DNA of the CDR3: TGCGCCAGCAGCTTGGAGTGGGGGCGCCTTCCCAGTCCCTCCTACGAGCAGTACTTC. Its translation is CASSLEWGRLPSPSYEQYF. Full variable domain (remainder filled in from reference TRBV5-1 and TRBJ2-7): KAGVTQTPRYLIKTRGQQVTLSCSPISGHRSVSWYQQTPGQGLQFLFEYFSETQRNKGNFPGRFSGRQFSNSRSEMNVSTLELGDSALYLCASSLEWGRLPSPSYEQYFGPGTRLTVT.

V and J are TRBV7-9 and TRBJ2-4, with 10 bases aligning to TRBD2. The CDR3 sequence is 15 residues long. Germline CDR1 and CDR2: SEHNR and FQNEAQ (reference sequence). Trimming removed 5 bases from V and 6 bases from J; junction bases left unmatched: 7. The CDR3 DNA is TGTGCCAGCAGCCCCAGACTAGCGGGTATAAACATTCAGTACTTC. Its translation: CASSPRLAGINIQYF.

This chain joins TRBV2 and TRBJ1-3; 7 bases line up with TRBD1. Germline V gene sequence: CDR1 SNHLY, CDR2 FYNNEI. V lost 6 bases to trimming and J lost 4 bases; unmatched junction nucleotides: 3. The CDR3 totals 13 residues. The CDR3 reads CASRGTAGNTIYF. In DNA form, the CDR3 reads TGTGCCAGCAGGGGGACAGCAGGAAACACCATATATTTT.

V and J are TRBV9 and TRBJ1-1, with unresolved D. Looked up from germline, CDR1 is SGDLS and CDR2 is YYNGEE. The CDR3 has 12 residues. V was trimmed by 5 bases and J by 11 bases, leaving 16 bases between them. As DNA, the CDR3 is TGTGCCAGCAGTAGGGTGAATGAGGGTGCTTTCTTT. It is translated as CASSRVNEGAFF.

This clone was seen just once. CDR3 region: CASSALAGGTDTQYF. The CDR3 coding sequence is TGTGCCAGCAGCGCACTAGCGGGGGGCACAGATACGCAGTATTTT. The chain combines TRBV2 with TRBJ2-3; 11 positions agree with TRBD2. The CDR3 is made up of 15 amino acids. The J segment lost 1 base and the V segment lost 6 bases, leaving 3 bases of the junction unmatched. The germline V gene encodes CDR1 SNHLY and CDR2 FYNNEI.

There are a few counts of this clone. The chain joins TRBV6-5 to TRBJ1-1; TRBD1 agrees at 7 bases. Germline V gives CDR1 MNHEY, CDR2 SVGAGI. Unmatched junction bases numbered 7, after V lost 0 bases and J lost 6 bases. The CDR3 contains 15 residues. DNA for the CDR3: TGTGCCAGCAGTTACTCGACAACAGGGGAACCTGAAGCTTTCTTT. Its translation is CASSYSTTGEPEAFF.

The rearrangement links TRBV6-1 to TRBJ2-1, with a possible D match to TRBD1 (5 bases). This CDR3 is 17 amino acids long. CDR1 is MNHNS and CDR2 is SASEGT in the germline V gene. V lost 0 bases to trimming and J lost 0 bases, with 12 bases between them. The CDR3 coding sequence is TGTGCCAGCAGTGAAGCGCTAGGGGATAACTCCTACAATGAGCAGTTCTTC. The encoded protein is CASSEALGDNSYNEQFF.

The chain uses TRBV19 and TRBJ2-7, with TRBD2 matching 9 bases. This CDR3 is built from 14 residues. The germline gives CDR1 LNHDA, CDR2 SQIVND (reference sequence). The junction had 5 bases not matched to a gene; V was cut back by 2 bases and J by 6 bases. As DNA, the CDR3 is TGTGCCAGTAGTATATCAGCGGGAGGATCCGAGCAGTACTTC. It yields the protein CASSISAGGSEQYF.

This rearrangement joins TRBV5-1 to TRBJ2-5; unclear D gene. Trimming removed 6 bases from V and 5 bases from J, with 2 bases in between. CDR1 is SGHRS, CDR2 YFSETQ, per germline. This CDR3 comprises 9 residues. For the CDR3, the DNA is TGCGCCAGCACTGAGACCCAGTACTTC. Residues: CASTETQYF.

This chain's CDR3 is CASSADRGITYSPLHF. The DNA for the CDR3 is TGTGCCAGCAGCGCGGACAGGGGGATAACCTATTCACCCCTCCACTTT. The rearrangement links TRBV7-2 to TRBJ1-6, with 10 bases identical to TRBD1. The CDR3 is made up of 16 amino acids. V trimming: 5 bases; J trimming: 8 bases; junction bases outside the gene matches: 9. Germline V CDR1 and CDR2: SGHTA, FQGNSA.